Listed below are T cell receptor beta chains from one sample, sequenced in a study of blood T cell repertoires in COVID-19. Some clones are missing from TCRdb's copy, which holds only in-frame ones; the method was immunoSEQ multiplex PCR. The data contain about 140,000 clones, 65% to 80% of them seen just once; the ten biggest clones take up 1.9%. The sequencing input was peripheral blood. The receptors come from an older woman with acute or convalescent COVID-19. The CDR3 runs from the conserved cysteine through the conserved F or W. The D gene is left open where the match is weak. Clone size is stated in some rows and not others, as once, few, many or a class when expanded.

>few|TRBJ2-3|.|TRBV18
TGTGCCAGCTCACCACCCAACACAGATACGCAGTATTTT
CASSPPNTDTQYF
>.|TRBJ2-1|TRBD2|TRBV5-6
TGTGCCAGCAGCGTGGGACTAGCGGGAGTTTTCTACAATGAGCAGTTCTTC
CASSVGLAGVFYNEQFF
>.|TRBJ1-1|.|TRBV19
TGTGCCAGTAGTCCAACCCGCCCAGCCCAGGGTGCTTTCTTT
CASSPTRPAQGAFF
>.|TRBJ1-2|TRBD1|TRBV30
TGTGCCTGGAACGGGGACAGGGGTCGGAGGGGCTACACCTTC
CAWNGDRGRRGYTF
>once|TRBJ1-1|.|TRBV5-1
TGCGCCAGCAGCTTGTTATCGCCCGGGGATTTCTCTGAAGCTTTCTTT
CASSLLSPGDFSEAFF
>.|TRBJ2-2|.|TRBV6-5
TGTGCCAGCAGTTACGGCACCTACACCGGGGAGCTGTTTTTT
CASSYGTYTGELFF
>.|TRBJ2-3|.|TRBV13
TGTGCCAGCAGCTTAGGCCTTGGCAGGGCAGGCACAGATACGCAGTATTTT
CASSLGLGRAGTDTQYF
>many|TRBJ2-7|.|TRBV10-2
TGCGCCAGCAGTGAATCATTGGAGCAGTACTTC
CASSESLEQYF
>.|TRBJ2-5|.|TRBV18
TGTGCCAGCTCACCAACCCGACTAGATGGGGGAGAGACCCAGTACTTC
CASSPTRLDGGETQYF
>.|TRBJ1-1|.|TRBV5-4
TGTGCCAGCAGCCCCGGTTTGAGGAGCACTGAAGCTTTCTTT
CASSPGLRSTEAFF
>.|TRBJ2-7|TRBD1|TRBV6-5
TGTGCCAGCAGTCGACAGGGCCCCTCCTACGAGCAGTACTTC
CASSRQGPSYEQYF
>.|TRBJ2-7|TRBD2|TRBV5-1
TGCGCCAGCAGCGCTAAAGCGGGGGCCTACGAGCAGTACTTC
CASSAKAGAYEQYF
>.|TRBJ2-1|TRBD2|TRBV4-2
TGTGCCAGCAGCCAAACGACTAGCGGAATCTACAATGAGCAGTTCTTC
CASSQTTSGIYNEQFF
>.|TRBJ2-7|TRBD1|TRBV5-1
TGCGCCAGCAGCTTGGCTTCAGGGGGAACCTACGAGCAGTACTTC
CASSLASGGTYEQYF
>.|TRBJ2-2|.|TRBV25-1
TGTGCCACCACGTCGACTCCGAACACCGGGGAGCTGTTTTTT
CATTSTPNTGELFF
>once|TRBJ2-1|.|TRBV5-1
TGCGCCAGCAGGACAGGGGGCGCGCGGCTAGCGGGGACGAATGAGCAGTTCTTC
CASRTGGARLAGTNEQFF
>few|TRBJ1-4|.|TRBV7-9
TGTGCCAGCAGCCCATCCGGGACATCTAATGAAAAACTGTTTTTT
CASSPSGTSNEKLFF
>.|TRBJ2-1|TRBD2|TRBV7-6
TGTGCCAGCAGCGACAGCGGGAGCCCCTACAATGAGCAGTTCTTC
CASSDSGSPYNEQFF
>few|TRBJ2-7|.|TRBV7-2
TGTGCCAGCAGCAGCCCTACCCCCTACGAGCAGTACTTC
CASSSPTPYEQYF
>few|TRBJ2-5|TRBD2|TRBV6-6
TGTGCCAGCAGAAGTCGAGGGCTAGCGGGAGAAGAGACCCAGTACTTC
CASRSRGLAGEETQYF
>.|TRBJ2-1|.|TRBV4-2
TGTGCCAGCAGCCAAGTCGGGAGCTCCTACAATGAGCAGTTCTTC
CASSQVGSSYNEQFF
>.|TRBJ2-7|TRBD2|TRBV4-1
TGCGCCAGCAGCCAAGGGACTAGCGGTGACTACGAGCAGTACTTC
CASSQGTSGDYEQYF
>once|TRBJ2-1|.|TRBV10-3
TGTGCCTCCCGGGGAGGAATCAATGAGCAGTTCTTC
CASRGGINEQFF